A selection of T cell receptor beta chains follows, all from one sample in a study of T cell responses to AZD1222 COVID-19 vaccine. Produced via immunoSEQ multiplex PCR; TCRdb's table is partial and in-frame only. The sample has about 200,000 clones; about 94% are singletons. The source was peripheral blood, collected 28 days after the second dose of the MenACWY control vaccine. Receptor source: an adult who received the MenACWY meningococcal vaccine as a control. The CDR3 runs from the conserved cysteine through the conserved F or W. Each record gives: V gene, clone size, D gene, J gene, CDR3 DNA, CDR3 protein. D genes are given only for firm matches. Clone size is not always given. Where it is, it says once, few, many or a class for expanded clones.

TRBV19	-	TRBD2	TRBJ2-3	TGTGCCAGTAGTACCATGACTAGCGTTACAGATACGCAGTATTTT	CASSTMTSVTDTQYF
TRBV6-2/TRBV6-3	once	TRBD1	TRBJ2-3	TGTGCCAGCAGCCCCCGGGACAGGAGCACAGATACGCAGTATTTT	CASSPRDRSTDTQYF
TRBV11-3	-	TRBD2	TRBJ2-7	TGTGCCAGCAGCTTGGGAGGGAACGGAGACGAGCAGTACTTC	CASSLGGNGDEQYF
TRBV19	-	TRBD1	TRBJ1-5	TGTGCCAGTAGCGACAGGGCAAATCAGCCCCAGCATTTT	CASSDRANQPQHF
TRBV6-1	-	-	TRBJ1-1	TGTGCCAGCAGTGAAGCGGGCCGGTTAAAAGCTTTCTTT	CASSEAGRLKAFF
TRBV7-9	-	TRBD1	TRBJ1-2	TGTGCCAGCAGCGTAGGGACAGTATATGGCTACACCTTC	CASSVGTVYGYTF
TRBV19	once	TRBD1	TRBJ2-1	TGTGCCAGTAGTCGACGACAGGGTGGATACAATGAGCAGTTCTTC	CASSRRQGGYNEQFF
TRBV27	-	TRBD1	TRBJ1-1	TGTGCCAGCAGACGGACAGGGGTTGGCACTGAAGCTTTCTTT	CASRRTGVGTEAFF
TRBV7-9	-	-	TRBJ2-7	TGTGCCAGCAGCTTTTCCGAGGCCCCAACGAACGAGCAGTACTTC	CASSFSEAPTNEQYF
TRBV5-6	-	-	TRBJ1-2	TGTGCCAGCAGCTTGGACCCAAGGGGGGCCCGGTCTTATGGCTACACCTTC	CASSLDPRGARSYGYTF
TRBV19	-	TRBD2	TRBJ2-7	TGTGCCAGTAGTGTCCAGCGGGGACCCTACGAGCAGTACTTC	CASSVQRGPYEQYF
TRBV2	-	TRBD1	TRBJ1-5	TGTGCCAGCAGAGAGACAGGGGCCAGCAATCAGCCCCAGCATTTT	CASRETGASNQPQHF
TRBV7-2	-	TRBD2	TRBJ2-5	TGTGCCAGCAGCTTACGTTCGGGGAGGGCAGAGACCCAGTACTTC	CASSLRSGRAETQYF
TRBV10-1	few	-	TRBJ1-1	TGCGCCAGCAGCGCCTCCGTACTGAACACTGAAGCTTTCTTT	CASSASVLNTEAFF
TRBV6-5	-	TRBD1	TRBJ2-7	TGTGCCAGCAGTTACTCCGGGACAGAATACGAGCAGTACTTC	CASSYSGTEYEQYF
TRBV15	-	TRBD1	TRBJ2-7	TGTGCCACCAGCAGTCCCGGGGACAGGGGGCCTGAGCAGTACTTC	CATSSPGDRGPEQYF
TRBV9	-	-	TRBJ2-7	TGTGCCAGCAGCGCACAGGGTGGCGAGCAGTACTTC	CASSAQGGEQYF
TRBV7-7	-	TRBD2	TRBJ2-1	TGTGCTAGCAGCCCGCAGCCGGGACTAGCGGGAGGGCTCCTCTACAATGAGCAGTTCTTC	CASSPQPGLAGGLLYNEQFF
TRBV5-6	-	-	TRBJ1-1	TGTGCCAGCAGCTTCCGCGGTCCTGAAGCTTTCTTT	CASSFRGPEAFF
TRBV7-9	once	-	TRBJ2-5	TGTGCCAGCAGCCCCCAACAAGGGGCTACCCAAGAGACCCAGTACTTC	CASSPQQGATQETQYF
TRBV30	-	TRBD2	TRBJ2-3	TGTGCCTGGAGTGGACTAGCGGGAGCGAATACGCAGTATTTT	CAWSGLAGANTQYF
TRBV19	-	-	TRBJ1-1	TGTGCCAGTAGTATTATTGACCAGGGCGCGACTGAAGCTTTCTTT	CASSIIDQGATEAFF
TRBV6-1	-	-	TRBJ1-2	TGTGCCAGCAGTGACAGGGAGTACTATGGCTACACCTTC	CASSDREYYGYTF
TRBV24-1	-	TRBD1	TRBJ1-3	TGTGCCACCAGTGATACAGGGGGCGCGGATGGAAACACCATATATTTT	CATSDTGGADGNTIYF
TRBV7-8	-	-	TRBJ1-1	TGTGCCAGCAGCTTAGTATTGGGCAGGGTGGGCACTGAAGCTTTCTTT	CASSLVLGRVGTEAFF
TRBV12-3/TRBV12-4	once	-	TRBJ1-2	TGTGCCAGCACCACCCTAGCACATGGCTACACCTTC	CASTTLAHGYTF
TRBV3-1/TRBV3-2	-	TRBD2	TRBJ2-1	TGTGCCAGCAGCCCAGCGGCGGGAGAAACAAGGGATGAGCAGTTCTTC	CASSPAAGETRDEQFF
TRBV6-5	-	TRBD1	TRBJ1-2	TGTGCCAGCACGGACAGGGGGCGGGGTGGCTACACCTTC	CASTDRGRGGYTF
TRBV27	-	-	TRBJ1-4	TGTGCCAGCCTCCGGGCCCCAACTAATGAAAAACTGTTTTTT	CASLRAPTNEKLFF
TRBV10-3	-	-	TRBJ2-2	TGTGCCATCAGCCGGGACACCGGGGAGCTGTTTTTT	CAISRDTGELFF
TRBV12-5	-	-	TRBJ2-2	TGTGCTAGTGGTTTCCTCCCGCCCGGGGCCCCCGGCACCGGGGAGCTGTTTTTT	CASGFLPPGAPGTGELFF
TRBV5-5	once	TRBD2	TRBJ2-1	TGTGCCAGCAGCTTGGACTTGACGGGAGGGAGCTACAATGAGCAGTTCTTC	CASSLDLTGGSYNEQFF
TRBV29-1	-	TRBD2	TRBJ2-1	TGCAGCGTTAAGAGGGGACTAGCGGCTAATGAGCAGTTCTTC	CSVKRGLAANEQFF
TRBV11-2	-	TRBD2	TRBJ2-5	TGTGCCAGCAGTTCTTTGGCGGGGGGGCAACAGACCCAGTACTTC	CASSSLAGGQQTQYF